Below are 15 T cell receptor beta chains sequenced from a single sample in a study of cytomegalovirus exposure and HLA in healthy donors. Primers for the PCR totalled 60 Vbeta and 13 Jbeta. Repertoires were generated with immunoSEQ multiplex PCR, while TCRdb's copy carries only in-frame clones and drops some. The repertoire consists of tens of thousands of clones, with roughly 72% occurring once and the leading ten covering under 25%. The sequenced sample was PBMCs. The receptors were sampled from a woman aged 45-65 years in good health and CMV-seropositive.

This clone was seen only a few times. This chain links TRBV11-1 with TRBJ1-2; TRBD1 might be the D (6 bases). The CDR3 runs to 13 residues. Trimming took off 5 bases at V and 8 bases at J, with 15 bases between the two ends. Germline CDR1 SGHAT, CDR2 FQDESV (reference sequence). The CDR3 sequence: CASSPIQGYGYTF. CDR3 DNA: TGTGCCAGCAGCCCTATACAGGGATACGGCTACACCTTC.

The chain joins TRBV5-6 to TRBJ1-5, with D unclear. From germline, CDR1 is SGHDT and CDR2 YYEEEE. V lost 0 bases, J lost 1 base, and 11 bases lay in between. The CDR3 contains 16 residues. CDR3 loop: CASSLGSGLSNQPQHF. In DNA form, the CDR3 reads TGTGCCAGCAGCTTGGGTTCGGGTCTCAGCAATCAGCCCCAGCATTTT.

The V gene is TRBV5-1, the J gene TRBJ1-2, with D maybe TRBD1 (5 bases). CDR3 length equals 13 residues. With 2 bases removed from V and 8 bases from J, the gap between germline ends came to 13 bases. In germline, CDR1 is SGHRS, CDR2 YFSETQ. CDR3 in DNA: TGCGCCAGCAGCTTTACGGGTAACAGGGGCTACACCTTC. This sequence encodes CASSFTGNRGYTF.

The genes are TRBV11-1 and TRBJ2-7; 9 nucleotides agree with TRBD1. Per germline, CDR1 SGHAT and CDR2 FQDESV (reference sequence). The CDR3 consists of 13 residues. With 4 bases clipped from V and 3 bases from J, the junction kept 1 base outside the gene matches. The CDR3 is CASSWGQGYEQYF. The CDR3, as DNA: TGTGCCAGCAGCTGGGGACAGGGCTACGAGCAGTACTTC.

CDR3 sequence: CAWKEGQDIAGYEQYF. For the CDR3, the DNA is TGTGCCTGGAAGGAGGGACAGGATATTGCGGGCTACGAGCAGTACTTC. The chain recombines TRBV30 with TRBJ2-7; the match to TRBD1 covers 8 bases. The V and J ends lost 4 bases and 3 bases, in that order; junction bases with no gene match: 14. This CDR3 contains 16 residues. The germline V gene encodes CDR1 GTSNPN and CDR2 SVGIG (reference sequence).

This chain joins TRBV7-3 and TRBJ2-3, with unresolved D. There are 13 residues in the CDR3. V lost 3 bases and J lost 6, with 10 bases in between. CDR1 SGHTA and CDR2 FQGTGA come from the germline V gene. The DNA for the CDR3 is TGTGCCAGCAGCTTTGGGCAACCCGATACGCAGTATTTT. It is translated as CASSFGQPDTQYF.

This clone has a handful of counts. The rearrangement uses TRBV2 and TRBJ1-5, with D perhaps TRBD1 (5 bases). The germline V gene encodes CDR1 SNHLY and CDR2 FYNNEI. The CDR3 covers 12 residues. Trimming shortened V by 8 bases and J by 5 bases, and 10 bases separated the two germline ends. CDR3 sequence: CASSSRDQPQHF. DNA for the CDR3: TGTGCCAGCTCCAGCAGGGATCAGCCCCAGCATTTT.

V is TRBV6-5 and J is TRBJ1-2, with a tentative D call TRBD1 (6 bases). The CDR3 spans 13 residues. Germline lookup yields CDR1 MNHEY and CDR2 SVGAGI. Trimming took off 9 bases at V and 0 bases at J, with 11 bases between the two ends. DNA for the CDR3: TGTGCCAGTACAACAGGGCCTAACTATGGCTACACCTTC. It translates to CASTTGPNYGYTF.

V and J are TRBV4-3 and TRBJ2-7; D remains ambiguous. Trimming shortened V by 1 base and J by 3 bases, and 10 bases separated the two germline ends. Germline V CDR1 and CDR2: LGHNA, YSLEER. There are 14 residues in the CDR3. CDR3 region: CASSQGGRNYEQYF. In nucleotides, the CDR3 is TGCGCCAGCAGCCAAGGCGGCAGAAACTACGAGCAGTACTTC.

CDR3 nucleotide sequence: TGTGCCAGCAGCTCCTCAAGGAGGGTTTACGAGCAGTACTTC. Protein: CASSSSRRVYEQYF. V is TRBV5-6 and J is TRBJ2-7; weak D call: TRBD2 (6 bases). The CDR3 consists of 14 residues. V was pared by 3 bases and J by 4 bases, with 14 bases between. The germline gives CDR1 SGHDT, CDR2 YYEEEE.

Comments on this clone: The DNA is omitted, as the CDR3 cannot be located on it reliably, and the CDR3 follows TCRdb's listing. This chain uses TRBV28 with TRBJ2-3; TRBD2, the table's D call, lacks a check against the DNA. Per the germline V gene, CDR1 is MDHEN and CDR2 is SYDVKM. The CDR3 spans 15 residues, counting both ends. CDR3 sequence reads: CASSSSGGPPDTQYF.

The J gene is TRBJ2-7, the V gene TRBV13, with 9 bases lining up with TRBD2. Germline loops: CDR1 PRHDT, CDR2 FYEKMQ (reference sequence). The CDR3 runs 14 residues. Trimming took 5 bases from V and 4 from J; bases not matched to a gene: 6. CDR3 loop: CASSPSGTGYEQYF. The CDR3 DNA sequence: TGTGCCAGCAGCCCTAGCGGGACTGGATACGAGCAGTACTTC.

The chain couples TRBV7-9 to TRBJ1-2; weak D call: TRBD1 (5 bases). This CDR3 has 13 residues. V was pared by 1 base and J by 4 bases, with 7 bases between. The germline V gene encodes CDR1 SEHNR and CDR2 FQNEAQ (reference sequence). The DNA for the CDR3 is TGTGCCAGCAGCTTAGACAGGATCTATGGCTACACCTTC. Protein: CASSLDRIYGYTF.

J is TRBJ2-3 and V is TRBV7-3, with 7 bases identical to TRBD2. V gave up 2 bases and J gave up 5 bases; unmatched junction bases: 7. The CDR3 runs 15 residues. Germline loops: CDR1 SGHTA, CDR2 FQGTGA. The CDR3 loop reads CASSLSGGELDTQYF. In nucleotides, the CDR3 is TGTGCCAGCAGCTTATCGGGGGGAGAACTAGATACGCAGTATTTT.

This clone occurred a few times. The chain is built from TRBV5-4 and TRBJ2-7; no definite D call. The CDR3 sequence is 13 residues long. Trimming took 2 bases from V and 3 from J, leaving 9 bases between them. Germline V gene sequence: CDR1 SGHNT, CDR2 YYREEE (reference sequence). CDR3 sequence: CASSLPERYEQYF. CDR3 sequence (DNA): TGTGCCAGCAGCTTACCGGAGCGCTACGAGCAGTACTTC.